The entry below gives a single T cell receptor beta chain sequence along with its context. Antigen unknown. This entry belongs to a study of persistence of HIV-infected CD4 T cells. The immunoSEQ assay was version 4, run in survey mode. The repertoire was sequenced with immunoSEQ multiplex PCR; TCRdb's copy has only in-frame clones and lacks some. The sample includes 30,000 to 45,000 clones, roughly 87% of them seen just once. The V end was cut by 2 bases, the J end by 14 bases, with 28 bases between. From germline, CDR1 is GTSNPN and CDR2 SVGIG (reference sequence). This CDR3 region has 17 residues. Cells were stimulated nonspecifically with anti-CD3/anti-CD28 magnetic beads. CD4+ T cells upregulating both CD40 ligand and CD69 were sorted as responding cells.

Sequenced here: CD4+ T cells sorted from PBMCs after approximately 20-hour stimulation, sampled from a patient who received antiretroviral therapy. This TCR came from an adult man with HIV who was CMV-seropositive. The rearrangement uses TRBV30 and TRBJ1-6; D is ambiguous. The CDR3 protein is CAWSSPLDGVRTFTLHF. The CDR3 DNA reads as TGTGCCTGGAGTTCTCCTTTAGACGGAGTTAGAACCTTCACCCTCCACTTT.